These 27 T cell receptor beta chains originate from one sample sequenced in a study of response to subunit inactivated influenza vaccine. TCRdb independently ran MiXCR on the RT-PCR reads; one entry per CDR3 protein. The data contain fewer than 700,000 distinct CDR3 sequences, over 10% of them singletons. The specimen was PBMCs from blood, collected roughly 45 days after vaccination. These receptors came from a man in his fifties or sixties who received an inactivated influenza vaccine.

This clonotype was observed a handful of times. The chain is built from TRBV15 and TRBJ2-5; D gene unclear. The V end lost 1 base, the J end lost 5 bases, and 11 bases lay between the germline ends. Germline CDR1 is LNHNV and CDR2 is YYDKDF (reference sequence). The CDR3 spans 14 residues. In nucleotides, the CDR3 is TGTGCCACCAGCAGAGCGGCGGTTGGGGAGACCCAGTACTTC. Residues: CATSRAAVGETQYF.

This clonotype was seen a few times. CDR3 amino acids: CASSQEGGRATGELFF. The CDR3, as DNA: TGCGCCAGCAGCCAAGAAGGCGGGAGAGCCACCGGGGAGCTGTTTTTT. V and J are TRBV4-3 and TRBJ2-2; 7 bases are shared with TRBD2. The J segment lost 4 bases and the V segment lost 0 bases, leaving 5 bases of the junction unmatched. The CDR3 has 16 residues. Germline CDR1 is LGHNA and CDR2 is YSLEER.

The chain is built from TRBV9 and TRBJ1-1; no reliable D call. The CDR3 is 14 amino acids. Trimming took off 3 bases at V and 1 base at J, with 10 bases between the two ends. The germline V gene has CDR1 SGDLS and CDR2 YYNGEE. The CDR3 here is CASSGGRRNTEAFF. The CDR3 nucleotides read TGTGCCAGCAGCGGCGGGCGGCGGAACACTGAAGCTTTCTTT.

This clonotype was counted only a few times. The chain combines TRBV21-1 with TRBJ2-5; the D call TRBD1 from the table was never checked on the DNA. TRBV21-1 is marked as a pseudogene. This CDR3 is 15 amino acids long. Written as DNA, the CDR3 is TGTGCCAGCAGCAAAGGGGGCACTTCTCCGGAGACCCAGTACTTC. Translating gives CASSKGGTSPETQYF.

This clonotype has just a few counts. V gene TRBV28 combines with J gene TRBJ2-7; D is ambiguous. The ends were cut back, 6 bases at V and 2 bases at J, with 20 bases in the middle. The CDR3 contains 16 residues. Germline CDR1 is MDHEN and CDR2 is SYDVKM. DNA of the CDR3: TGTGCCAGCAGATTACTAATCCGCGGCCGAACCTACGAGCAGTACTTC. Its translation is CASRLLIRGRTYEQYF.

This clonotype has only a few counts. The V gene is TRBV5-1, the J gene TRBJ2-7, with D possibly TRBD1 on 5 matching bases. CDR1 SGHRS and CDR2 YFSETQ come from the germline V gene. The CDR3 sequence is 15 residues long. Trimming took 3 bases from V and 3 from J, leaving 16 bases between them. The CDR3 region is CASSYGQGRSYEQYF. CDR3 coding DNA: TGCGCCAGCAGCTACGGACAAGGCCGGAGCTACGAGCAGTACTTC.

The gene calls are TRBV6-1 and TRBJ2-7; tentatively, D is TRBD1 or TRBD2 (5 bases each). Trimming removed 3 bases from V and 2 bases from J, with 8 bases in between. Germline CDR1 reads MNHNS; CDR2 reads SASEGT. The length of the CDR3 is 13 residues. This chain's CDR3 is CASSDPGPYEQYF. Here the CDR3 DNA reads TGTGCCAGCAGTGATCCGGGGCCCTACGAGCAGTACTTC.

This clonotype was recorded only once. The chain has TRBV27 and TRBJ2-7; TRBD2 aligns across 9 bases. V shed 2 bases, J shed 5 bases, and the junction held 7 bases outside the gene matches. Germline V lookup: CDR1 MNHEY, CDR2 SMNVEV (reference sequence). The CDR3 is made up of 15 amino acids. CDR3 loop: CASSLNSGGQDEQYF. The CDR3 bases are TGTGCCAGCAGTTTAAATAGCGGGGGCCAGGACGAGCAGTACTTC.

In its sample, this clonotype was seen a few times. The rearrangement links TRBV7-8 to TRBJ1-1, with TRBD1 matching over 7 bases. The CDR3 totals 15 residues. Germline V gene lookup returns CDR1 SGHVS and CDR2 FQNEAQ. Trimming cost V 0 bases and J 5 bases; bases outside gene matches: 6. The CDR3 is CASSLASQGVTEAFF. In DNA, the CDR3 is TGTGCCAGCAGCTTAGCTTCGCAGGGGGTGACTGAAGCTTTCTTT.

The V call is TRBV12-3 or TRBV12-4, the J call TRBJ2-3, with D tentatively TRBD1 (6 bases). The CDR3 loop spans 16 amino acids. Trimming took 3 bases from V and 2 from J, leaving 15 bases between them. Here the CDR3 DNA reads TGTGCCAGCAGTTTCAGCAGGGGCGGAACCACAGATACGCAGTATTTT. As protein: CASSFSRGGTTDTQYF.

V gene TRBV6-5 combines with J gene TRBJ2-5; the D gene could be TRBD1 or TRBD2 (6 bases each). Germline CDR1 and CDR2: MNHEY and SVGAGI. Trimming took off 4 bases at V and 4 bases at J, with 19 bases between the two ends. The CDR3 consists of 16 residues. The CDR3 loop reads CASSLGGSRERETQYF. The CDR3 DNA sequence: TGTGCCAGCAGTTTAGGGGGGAGCCGAGAGAGAGAGACCCAGTACTTC.

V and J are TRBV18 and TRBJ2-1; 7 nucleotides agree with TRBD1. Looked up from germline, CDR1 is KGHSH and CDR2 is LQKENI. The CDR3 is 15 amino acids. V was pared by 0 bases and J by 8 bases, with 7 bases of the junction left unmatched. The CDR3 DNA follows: TGTGCCAGCTCACCACCGATGAGGGGGCACGATGAGCAGTTCTTC. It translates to CASSPPMRGHDEQFF.

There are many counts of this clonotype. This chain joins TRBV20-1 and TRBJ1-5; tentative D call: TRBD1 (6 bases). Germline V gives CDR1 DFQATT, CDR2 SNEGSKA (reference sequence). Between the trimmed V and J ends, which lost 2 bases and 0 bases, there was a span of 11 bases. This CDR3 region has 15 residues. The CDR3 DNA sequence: TGCAGTGCTAGATCGGCAGGGGATAGCAATCAGCCCCAGCATTTT. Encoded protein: CSARSAGDSNQPQHF.

CDR3 sequence reads: CASSSLAGGGEQYF. The DNA for the CDR3 is TGTGCCAGCAGCTCCTTAGCGGGAGGGGGGGAGCAGTACTTC. The J gene is TRBJ2-7, the V gene TRBV7-2, with 11 bases aligning to TRBD2. The CDR3 contains 14 residues. Trimming removed 4 bases from V and 7 bases from J; junction bases left unmatched: 6. Germline CDR1 SGHTA, CDR2 FQGNSA.

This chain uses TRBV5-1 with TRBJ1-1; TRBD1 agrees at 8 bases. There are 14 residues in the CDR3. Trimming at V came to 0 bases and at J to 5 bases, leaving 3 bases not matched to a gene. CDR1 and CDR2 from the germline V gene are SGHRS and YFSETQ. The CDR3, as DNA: TGCGCCAGCAGCTTGGGGACAGGGAAGACTGAAGCTTTCTTT. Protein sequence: CASSLGTGKTEAFF.

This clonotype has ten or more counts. The CDR3 sequence: CASSATDRGRSGELFF. The DNA of the CDR3 is TGTGCCAGCAGCGCCACCGACAGGGGGCGTAGCGGGGAGCTGTTTTTT. The chain employs TRBV7-9 and TRBJ2-2, with 10 bases fitting TRBD1. The CDR3 has 16 amino acids. Germline trimming cut 5 bases from V and 7 bases from J; bases unmatched to any gene: 10. Germline lookup yields CDR1 SEHNR and CDR2 FQNEAQ (reference sequence).

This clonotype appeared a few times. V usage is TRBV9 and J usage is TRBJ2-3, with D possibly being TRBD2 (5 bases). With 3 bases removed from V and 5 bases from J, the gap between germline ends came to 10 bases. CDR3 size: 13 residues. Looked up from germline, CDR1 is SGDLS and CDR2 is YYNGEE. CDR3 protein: CASSEEGVDTQYF. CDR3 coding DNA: TGTGCCAGCAGCGAAGAGGGCGTAGATACGCAGTATTTT.

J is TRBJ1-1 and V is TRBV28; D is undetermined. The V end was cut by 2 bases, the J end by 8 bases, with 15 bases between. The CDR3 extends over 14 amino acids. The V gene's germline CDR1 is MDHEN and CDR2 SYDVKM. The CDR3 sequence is CASSLTQRATEAFF. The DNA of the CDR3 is TGTGCCAGCAGTTTAACCCAACGAGCGACGGAAGCTTTCTTT.

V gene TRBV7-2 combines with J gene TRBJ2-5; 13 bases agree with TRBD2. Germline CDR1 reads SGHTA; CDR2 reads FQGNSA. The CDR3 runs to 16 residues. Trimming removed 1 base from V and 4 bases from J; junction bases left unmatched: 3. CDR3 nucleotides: TGTGCCAGCAGCTTAGTCAGACTAGCGGGAGGAGAGACCCAGTACTTC. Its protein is CASSLVRLAGGETQYF.

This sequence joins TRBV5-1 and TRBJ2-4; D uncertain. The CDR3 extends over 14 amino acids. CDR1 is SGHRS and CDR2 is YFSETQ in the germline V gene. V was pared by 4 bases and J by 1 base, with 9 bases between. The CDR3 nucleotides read TGCGCCAGCAGCATTGACATGGCCAAAAACATTCAGTACTTC. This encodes CASSIDMAKNIQYF.

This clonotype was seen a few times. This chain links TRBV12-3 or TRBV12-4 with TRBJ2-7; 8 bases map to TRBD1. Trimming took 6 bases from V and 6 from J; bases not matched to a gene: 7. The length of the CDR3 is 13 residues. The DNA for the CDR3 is TGTGCCAGCAGCCGCAGGGGGCTAGGCGAGCAGTACTTC. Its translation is CASSRRGLGEQYF.

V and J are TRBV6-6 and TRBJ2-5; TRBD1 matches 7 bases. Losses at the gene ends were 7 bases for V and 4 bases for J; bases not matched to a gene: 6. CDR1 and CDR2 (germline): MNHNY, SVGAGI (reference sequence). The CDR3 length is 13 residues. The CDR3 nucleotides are TGTGCCAGCAAACCGACAGGGTTAGAGACCCAGTACTTC. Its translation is CASKPTGLETQYF.

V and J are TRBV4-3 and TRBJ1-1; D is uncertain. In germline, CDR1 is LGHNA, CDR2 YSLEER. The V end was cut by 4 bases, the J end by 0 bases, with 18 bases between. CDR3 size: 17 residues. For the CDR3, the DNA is TGCGCCAGCAGCCTTACATACTCCTTCGCCTTGAACACTGAAGCTTTCTTT. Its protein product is CASSLTYSFALNTEAFF.

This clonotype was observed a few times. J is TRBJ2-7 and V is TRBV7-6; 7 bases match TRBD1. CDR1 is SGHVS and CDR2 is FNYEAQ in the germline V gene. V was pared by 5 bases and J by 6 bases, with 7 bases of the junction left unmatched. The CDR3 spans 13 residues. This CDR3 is CASSQTRDSEQYF. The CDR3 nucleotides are TGTGCCAGCAGCCAAACCCGGGACAGCGAGCAGTACTTC.

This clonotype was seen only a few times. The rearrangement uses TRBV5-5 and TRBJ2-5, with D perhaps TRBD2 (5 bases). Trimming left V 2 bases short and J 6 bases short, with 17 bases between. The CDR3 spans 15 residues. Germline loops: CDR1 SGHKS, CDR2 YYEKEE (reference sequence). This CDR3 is CASSFLERQTQTQYF. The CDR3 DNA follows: TGTGCCAGCAGCTTCCTGGAGCGGCAGACGCAGACCCAGTACTTC.

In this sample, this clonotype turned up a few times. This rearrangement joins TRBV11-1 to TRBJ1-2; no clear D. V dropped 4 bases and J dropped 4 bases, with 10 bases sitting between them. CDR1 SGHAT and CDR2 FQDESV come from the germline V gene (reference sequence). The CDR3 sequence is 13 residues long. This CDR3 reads CASSWSETYGYTF. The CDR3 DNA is TGTGCCAGCAGCTGGAGTGAGACCTATGGCTACACCTTC.

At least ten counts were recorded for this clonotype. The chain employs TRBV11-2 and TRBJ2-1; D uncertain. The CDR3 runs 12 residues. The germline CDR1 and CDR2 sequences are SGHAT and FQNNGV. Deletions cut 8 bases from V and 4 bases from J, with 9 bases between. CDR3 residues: CASGERYNEQFF. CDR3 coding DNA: TGTGCCAGCGGAGAGAGGTACAATGAGCAGTTCTTC.